This T cell receptor beta chain was found in a study of identical twins listed by TCRdb under 2016. Regarding the research as a whole: TCR alpha and beta repertoires from monozygotic twins, unrelated adults of various ages and cord blood were deep-sequenced to test whether fetal clonotypes persist. To rule out contamination, replicate twin experiments were performed at different times with different library preparation protocols. The full study reports these points: Zero-insertion analyses could be partly confounded by invariant T cells such as MAIT and iNKT, though diverse VJ usage argued against such confounding for most clonotypes. In monozygotic twins, recombination models systematically underestimated out-of-frame TCR alpha sharing, but the models matched the sharing seen between unrelated individuals. Compared with coincidental sharing between unrelated individuals, an excess of low generation-probability sequences was observed among out-of-frame TCR alpha sequences shared between twins. Because the same donors could not be followed over many years, the conclusions depended on cross-sectional statistical analysis. Fewer insertions were carried by abundant cord blood beta clonotypes; a weaker similar trend was observed in young adult naive repertoires, while no such trend was observed in memory repertoires. The excess sharing between twins in beta out-of-frame sequences was weaker because fewer shared sequences reduced the signal-to-noise ratio.

All donors were healthy Caucasians. Three pairs of female monozygotic twins, all aged about 18 to 30 years, were included in the twin cohort. CD4+ and CD8+ T cell populations were isolated with positive isolation kits from Invitrogen. Libraries were prepared through 5' RACE. The sample was run on an Illumina HiSeq 2000. A universal primer binding site was added through template switching, and the final cDNA carried a unique molecular identifier so that TCR cDNA molecules could be counted accurately. First-strand cDNA for TCR alpha and beta chains was synthesized from specific primers in the conserved constant-segment region. To control for contamination, every cDNA library was double barcoded, receiving both a SMART-Mk sample barcode and Illumina barcodes. TruSeq adapter sequences and Illumina sample barcodes were added in two successive PCR steps. TCR alpha and beta cDNA libraries were sequenced on the Illumina HiSeq platform with custom primers. The authors processed their data as follows. MiGEC was used to process raw reads and extract unique molecular identifiers, and MiXCR was used to find CDR3 positions. For each individual, recombination models were inferred using an EM algorithm with the repgenHMM and IGoR tools. Shared clonotypes were analyzed with the tcR package in R, and sharing was normalized by the product of cloneset sizes. To study raw recombination without the effects of thymic and clonal selection, out-of-frame nonproductive sequences were analyzed. TCRdb reprocessed the public reads (quality trimming at Q25 with fastp, clone calling with MiXCR) and kept in-frame beta chains. A single entry per CDR3 protein holds the most common genes and DNA from its merged rows. Clone size and V and J calls follow TCRdb, not the original study. The sample records roughly 480,000 distinct CDR3 sequences, 24% of which are singletons. About 2.7% of the sample lies in the top ten.

This clonotype was found a few times. Its antigen specificity is not known. Base qualities are not provided; no much larger clone lies one nucleotide away. CDR1 and CDR2, per the germline V gene (reference sequence), are DFQATT and SNEGSKA. The CDR3 has 13 amino acids, counting the end cysteine and phenylalanine. The retained sequence is limited to the CDR3, 39 bases, with the frame set at the first base. Clipping removes 5 bases from V and 3 bases from J, with 4 as the unmatched junction base count. The same data also contributed to another study, on T cells expressing NK-cell markers. The second study, in turn, reports: TCR beta-chain repertoires were profiled in sorted CD3+CD56+NKG2C+, CD3+CD56+NKG2C- and CD3+CD56-NKG2C+ T-cell subsets from several donors. Among the eight sequenced donors, only one was HCMV-seronegative, while the other seven were HCMV-seropositive. In several experiments an anti-gammadeltaTCR antibody was added to restrict sorting to alphabetaTCR-expressing T cells. In a handful of donors, the dominant CD3+CD56+NKG2C+ clonotypes were among the top 10 CD8+ clonotypes and accounted for roughly 1.0-7.0% of CD8+ T cells. Those dominant clonotypes were again the most abundant among CD3+CD56-NKG2C+ cells in a handful of donors, at roughly 28.3-60.1%. Whether the expanded NKG2C-expressing T cell clones were specific for HCMV antigens was left unclear. Randomly selected healthy volunteers, three men and five women, were used as the eight sequenced donors. A commercial ELISA kit detecting HCMV-specific IgG in serum was used to determine HCMV serostatus. MIGEC was used to demultiplex reads and group the reads by UMI, and MiTCR was used to assemble and quantify clonotypes. To remove erroneous sequences, TCR cDNA sequences were retained only when supported by two or more reads. The tcR package was used for downstream repertoire analysis, and clonotypes were matched between fractions using CDR3 nucleotide sequence together with V segment. VDJmatch was used to annotate antigen specificity against VDJdb, with one amino acid substitution in CDR3 permitted.

This receptor was obtained from a woman between 18 and 29 years old in good health. Recombination connected TRBV20-1 to TRBJ2-1; TRBD2 lines up with 7 middle nucleotides. Sequencing was done on a sample of CD4+ T cells sorted from blood. The CDR3 amino acid sequence is: CSAGRGVYNEQFF. The bases are TGCAGTGCTGGTCGGGGGGTCTACAATGAGCAGTTCTTC.